This passage covers 13 T cell receptor beta chains from one sample sequenced in a study of vaccination effects on CD4 cells after COVID-19 (dated by TCRdb to 2021 to 2024). Which antigens these TCRs recognize remains unknown. In the ViraFEST assay, PBMC were stimulated with viral peptide pools, and TCR sequencing was then used to find antigen-specific CD4+ T cell clonotypes based on their expansion. After around 11 days of culture, CD4+ T cells were isolated with the EasySep CD4+ T cell isolation kit. PCR-confirmed SARS-CoV-2 infection had occurred in convalescent patients between March and December 2020, before the Alpha, Beta and Delta variants emerged in the United States. Libraries were prepared through the immunoSEQ multiplex PCR assay. TCRdb obtained this table from immuneACCESS and retained in-frame rearrangements with V and J assigned. These tables miss some clones; where compared with another copy, unresolved V genes account for less than half of the shortfall, and the remainder is unexplained. This sample holds under 20,000 clones; roughly 80% were observed only once. The top ten constitute approximately 16% of the sample.

The specimen was CD4+ T cells from PBMCs cultured with SARS-CoV-2 spike peptides, collected before COVID-19 vaccination. The meaning of the sample's cell subset or site label: SARS-CoV-2 spike overlapping peptide pool stimulation. The receptors were sampled from a human donor who had a prior SARS-CoV-2 infection.

The genes are TRBV7-2 and TRBJ2-7; 9 bases align to TRBD2. The trim removed 9 bases at V and 9 bases at J, leaving 12 bases unmatched. The germline V gene has CDR1 SGHTA and CDR2 FQGNSA. CDR3 length: 13 residues. The CDR3 DNA sequence: TGTGCCAGTGGGGCGGGGGGGTCCGAAGGGCAGTACTTC. Protein sequence: CASGAGGSEGQYF.

The rearrangement joins TRBV15 to TRBJ2-1, with D possibly matching TRBD1 (5 bases). Trimming took 0 bases from V and 4 from J, leaving 16 bases between them. Germline CDR1 LNHNV, CDR2 YYDKDF (reference sequence). This CDR3 has 17 residues. DNA of the CDR3: TGTGCCACCAGCAGAGAACTGCCAGGGTTTCGTTACAATGAGCAGTTCTTC. Encoded protein: CATSRELPGFRYNEQFF.

The rearrangement uses TRBV11-3 and TRBJ1-2; D is possibly TRBD1 (6 bases). V gave up 1 base and J gave up 4 bases, with 7 bases separating them. CDR3 length: 13 residues. Germline lookup yields CDR1 SGHNT and CDR2 YENEEA. The CDR3 loop reads CASSLGTAYGYTF. The CDR3 DNA follows: TGTGCCAGCAGCTTAGGGACAGCCTATGGCTACACCTTC.

The chain couples TRBV11-3 to TRBJ2-5; a possible D gene is TRBD1 (6 bases). V lost 3 bases and J 0 bases, leaving 11 bases between the germline ends. This CDR3 is built from 15 residues. Germline CDR1 reads SGHNT; CDR2 reads YENEEA. The CDR3: CASSLRTGYQETQYF. The DNA for the CDR3 is TGTGCCAGCAGCTTGAGAACAGGGTACCAAGAGACCCAGTACTTC.

V usage is TRBV14 and J usage is TRBJ1-1, with D uncertain. The CDR3 sequence is 13 residues long. V lost 2 bases to trimming and J lost 2 bases, with 6 bases between them. Looked up from germline, CDR1 is SGHDN and CDR2 is FVKESK. The CDR3 nucleotides are TGTGCCAGCAGCCAACTAGGAAACACTGAAGCTTTCTTT. Translating it yields CASSQLGNTEAFF.

J is TRBJ2-2 and V is TRBV2; the D gene is possibly TRBD2 (6 bases). CDR1 and CDR2 (germline): SNHLY, FYNNEI. CDR3 size: 15 residues. V lost 4 bases, J lost 5 bases, and 14 bases lay in between. CDR3: CASSAGVDRTGELFF. In DNA, the CDR3 is TGTGCCAGCAGTGCGGGAGTGGATCGTACCGGGGAGCTGTTTTTT.

The rearrangement uses TRBV7-8 and TRBJ1-2, with TRBD1 matching 8 bases. Trimming removed 4 bases from V and 5 bases from J; junction bases left unmatched: 9. This CDR3 spans 15 amino acids. The germline V gene has CDR1 SGHVS and CDR2 FQNEAQ. CDR3 DNA sequence: TGTGCCAGCAGCTACCGGGACAGGAGAGTTTATGGCTACACCTTC. This encodes CASSYRDRRVYGYTF.

This clone was detected only once. The J gene is TRBJ2-5, the V gene TRBV11-2, with D possibly being TRBD1 (7 bases). From germline, CDR1 is SGHAT and CDR2 FQNNGV. The CDR3 has 12 residues. The V gene lost 5 bases and the J gene lost 7 bases, with 11 bases spanning the gap. This CDR3 is CASSPQGGTQYF. Written as DNA, the CDR3 is TGTGCCAGCAGCCCTCAGGGGGGGACCCAGTACTTC.

The V gene is TRBV7-9, the J gene TRBJ1-1, with D perhaps TRBD1 (5 bases). The CDR3 is made up of 15 amino acids. Germline loops: CDR1 SEHNR, CDR2 FQNEAQ (reference sequence). Trimming shortened V by 4 bases and J by 0 bases, and 12 bases separated the two germline ends. The CDR3 sequence is CASSSRTSMNTEAFF. In nucleotides, the CDR3 is TGTGCCAGCAGCTCTAGGACATCTATGAACACTGAAGCTTTCTTT.

The chain joins TRBV7-9 to TRBJ1-4, with D hard to call. The germline V gene has CDR1 SEHNR and CDR2 FQNEAQ (reference sequence). This CDR3 region has 13 residues. Between the trimmed V and J ends, which lost 4 bases and 3 bases, there was a span of 6 bases. The CDR3 region is CASSSGSNEKLFF. CDR3 coding DNA: TGTGCCAGCAGCTCGGGGTCTAATGAAAAACTGTTTTTT.

This chain links TRBV5-1 with TRBJ2-1; D is unresolved. The CDR3 runs 15 residues. V lost 4 bases, J lost 5 bases, and 16 bases lay in between. Germline V CDR1 and CDR2: SGHRS, YFSETQ. Here the CDR3 reads CASSLYHPDDNEQFF. For the CDR3, the DNA is TGCGCCAGCAGCCTTTACCATCCAGACGACAATGAGCAGTTCTTC.

By share, this clone ranks as medium-sized. The CDR3 protein is CASSQEVRLVFGELFF. The CDR3 region has the DNA TGTGCCAGCAGCCAGGAAGTCCGGTTGGTTTTCGGGGAGCTGTTTTTT. J is TRBJ2-2 and V is TRBV3-1 (or the pseudogene TRBV3-2), with unresolved D. The ends were cut back, 3 bases at V and 7 bases at J, with 18 bases in the middle. The CDR3 extends over 16 amino acids. Germline loops: CDR1 LGHDT, CDR2 YNNKEL (reference sequence).

V is TRBV5-1 and J is TRBJ1-1, with 8 bases aligning to TRBD1. The CDR3 is 14 amino acids. Germline loops: CDR1 SGHRS, CDR2 YFSETQ. V lost 4 bases to trimming and J lost 4 bases; unmatched junction nucleotides: 6. Written as DNA, the CDR3 is TGCGCCAGCAGCCCGACAGGGGTAAGCACTGAAGCTTTCTTT. It translates to CASSPTGVSTEAFF.